The entry that follows covers one T cell receptor beta chain sequence. The entry originates in a study of blood T cell repertoires in COVID-19. On the study more broadly: COVID-19 samples from acute and convalescent phases originated in the United States, Italy and Spain. In each case, the material was cDNA or gDNA derived from T cells, B-cell-depleted T cells, or PBMCs.

As handled by the study authors: Amplification of reference gene primers provided the estimated nucleated cell counts. Using immunoSEQ multiplex PCR, the repertoire was profiled, and TCRdb retains in-frame clones only, with some absent. V and J calls and clone size are copied from that table; D and trimming were computed from the DNA. The sample shows roughly 68,000 clones, about nine tenths of them seen only once. V dropped 0 bases and J dropped 8 bases, with 14 bases sitting between them. Germline V CDR1 and CDR2: LGHNA, YNFKEQ. The CDR3 spans 16 residues. Sequencing input: peripheral blood. This TCR was recovered from a woman in her seventies with acute or convalescent COVID-19. The rearrangement joins TRBV4-2 to TRBJ1-6; tentatively, D is TRBD1 (5 bases). Written as DNA, the CDR3 is TGTGCCAGCAGCCAAGAGGGGGGACGGCTGGATTCACCCCTCCACTTT. It is translated as CASSQEGGRLDSPLHF.